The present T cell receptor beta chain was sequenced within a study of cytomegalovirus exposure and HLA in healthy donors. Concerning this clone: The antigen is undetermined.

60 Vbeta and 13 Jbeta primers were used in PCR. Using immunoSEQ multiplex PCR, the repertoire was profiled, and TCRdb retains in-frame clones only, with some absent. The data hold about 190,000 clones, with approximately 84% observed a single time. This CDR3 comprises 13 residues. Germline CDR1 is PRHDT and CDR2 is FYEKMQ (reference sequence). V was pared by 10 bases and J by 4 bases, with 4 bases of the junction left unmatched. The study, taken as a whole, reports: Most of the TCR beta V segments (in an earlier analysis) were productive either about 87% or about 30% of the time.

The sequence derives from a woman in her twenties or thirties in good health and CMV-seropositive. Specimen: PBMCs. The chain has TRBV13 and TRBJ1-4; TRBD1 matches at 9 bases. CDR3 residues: CATTDRGNEKLFF. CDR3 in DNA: TGTGCCACCACGGACAGGGGTAATGAAAAACTGTTTTTT.